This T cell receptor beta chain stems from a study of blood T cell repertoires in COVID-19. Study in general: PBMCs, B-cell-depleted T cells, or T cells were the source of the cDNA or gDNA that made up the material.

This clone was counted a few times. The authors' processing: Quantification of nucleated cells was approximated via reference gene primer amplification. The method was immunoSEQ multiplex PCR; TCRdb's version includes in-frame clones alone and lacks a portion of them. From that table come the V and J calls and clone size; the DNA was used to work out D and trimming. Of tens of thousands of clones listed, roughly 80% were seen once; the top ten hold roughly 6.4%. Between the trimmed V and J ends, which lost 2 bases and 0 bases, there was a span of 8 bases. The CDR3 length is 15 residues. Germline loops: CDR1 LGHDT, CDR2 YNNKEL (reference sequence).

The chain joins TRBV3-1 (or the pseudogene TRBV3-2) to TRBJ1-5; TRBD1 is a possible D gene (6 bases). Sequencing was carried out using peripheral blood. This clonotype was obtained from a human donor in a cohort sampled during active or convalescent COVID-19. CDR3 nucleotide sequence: TGTGCCAGCAGCCAATCAGGGGTTAGCAATCAGCCCCAGCATTTT. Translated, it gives CASSQSGVSNQPQHF.